These T cell receptor beta chains were read from a single sample in a study of cytomegalovirus exposure and HLA in healthy donors. The assay was immunoSEQ multiplex PCR, and TCRdb's table has in-frame clones only and misses some. The sample lists under 150,000 clones, around 9.6% occurring once. Sequencing was carried out using PBMCs. These receptors were taken from a male donor in good health and CMV-seronegative. CDR3s leave out the opening cysteine and the closing phenylalanine or tryptophan. The listing skips clone size in some rows; elsewhere it reads once, few, many or a size class.

size,V,J,CDR3
-,TRBV7-2,TRBJ2-5,ASSLARTSGGAKTPY
few,TRBV5-4,TRBJ2-5,ASSLAQGRRETQY
few,TRBV19,TRBJ1-5,ASSIVVRTGLYSNQPQH
-,TRBV13,TRBJ1-1,ASSYHRMTWDTEAF
-,TRBV5-5,TRBJ2-5,ASSLRLAGIKETQY
-,TRBV28,TRBJ1-1,ASSLVGASGEAF
-,TRBV28,TRBJ1-2,ASSLLGRSPTLGYT
few,TRBV7-8,TRBJ2-3,ASSLSRAGAMSTDTQY
-,TRBV5-4,TRBJ1-3,ASSRDSSGNTIY
few,TRBV7-9,TRBJ2-7,ASSLERSGPRQY
-,TRBV28,-,ASRRFGNEQY
once,TRBV19,TRBJ1-2,ASSTPGGHGYT
few,TRBV14,TRBJ1-6,ASSHPGQGNSPLH
-,TRBV14,TRBJ2-1,ASSPWRGGNEQF
-,TRBV9,TRBJ2-1,ASSVVPGQGYEQF
few,TRBV10-3,TRBJ1-5,AIAGANDQPQH
-,TRBV27,TRBJ2-5,ASSVLAGGGETQY
-,TRBV7-7,TRBJ1-1,ASSSGVGTEAF
few,TRBV19,TRBJ2-6,ASRAEGVSYSGANVLT
few,TRBV2,TRBJ1-3,ASSPDRAGNTIY
few,TRBV12-5,TRBJ1-2,ASGLDTGSPNYGYT
few,TRBV29-1,TRBJ1-1,SVRTVLSEAF
few,TRBV9,TRBJ2-6,ASSVVWSSGANVLT
-,TRBV28,TRBJ2-1,ASSSAGTGSYNEQF
-,TRBV5-8,TRBJ2-7,ASSFRTGVGEQY
few,TRBV28,TRBJ2-5,ASRSSGTSGEETQY
-,TRBV19,TRBJ1-2,ASSPQGLANYGYT
-,TRBV7-3,TRBJ2-3,ASSLSGLTDTQY
few,TRBV29-1,TRBJ2-2,SAADLVGLAGVINTGELF
-,TRBV18,TRBJ1-1,ASSRKERGEAF
-,TRBV4-2,TRBJ1-6,ASSQDRAVNNSPLH
-,TRBV19,TRBJ1-1,ASSPRTGNTEAF
-,TRBV7-9,TRBJ1-1,ASRLSNTEAF
once,TRBV4-3,TRBJ2-7,ASSQDRNAGGFSEQY
few,TRBV29-1,TRBJ1-1,SVDGTMNTEAF
-,TRBV10-3,TRBJ2-3,AIRRTLAGTDTQY
-,TRBV7-2,TRBJ1-2,ASSSGTGTYGYT
few,TRBV27,TRBJ2-7,ASSPSPPGGYEQY
few,TRBV10-3,TRBJ2-7,AISDPGQGATQQY
few,TRBV5-1,TRBJ1-2,ASSSRGRGYT
-,TRBV28,TRBJ1-3,ASTDYSSGNTIY
-,TRBV7-2,TRBJ2-7,ASSLRTGEEYEQY
-,TRBV19,TRBJ2-5,ASSPSLASHQETQY
-,TRBV4-2,-,ASSQVTSGLEQY
-,TRBV19,TRBJ2-7,ASRPGGTREQY
few,TRBV6-6,TRBJ2-5,ASSAYSGGRETQY
few,TRBV19,TRBJ1-6,ASMESRDPNSPLH
-,TRBV7-3,TRBJ1-2,ASSQTGGEGYT
-,TRBV10-3,TRBJ1-3,AISDTGGSGNTIY
few,TRBV7-2,TRBJ2-7,ASSLSLVRGYEQY
few,TRBV10-3,TRBJ2-7,AIMSGYEQY
-,TRBV6-1,TRBJ2-2,ASRTSGGTGELF
-,TRBV27,TRBJ1-6,ASSYLTGSGLNSPLRGILH
few,TRBV28,TRBJ2-6,ASRRQRSGANVLT
-,TRBV18,TRBJ2-7,ASSPGTGVYEQY